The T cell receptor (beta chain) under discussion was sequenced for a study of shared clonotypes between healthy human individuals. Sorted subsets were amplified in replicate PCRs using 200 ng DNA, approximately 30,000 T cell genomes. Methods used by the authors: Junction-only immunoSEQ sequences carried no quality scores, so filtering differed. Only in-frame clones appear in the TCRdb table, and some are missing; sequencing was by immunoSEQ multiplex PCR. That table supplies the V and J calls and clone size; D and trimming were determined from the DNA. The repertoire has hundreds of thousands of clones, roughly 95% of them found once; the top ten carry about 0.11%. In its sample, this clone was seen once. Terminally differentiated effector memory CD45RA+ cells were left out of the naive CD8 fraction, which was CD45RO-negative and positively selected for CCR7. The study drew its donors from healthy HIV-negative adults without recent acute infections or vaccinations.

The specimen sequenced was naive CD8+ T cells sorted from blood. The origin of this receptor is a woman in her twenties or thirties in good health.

The CDR3 DNA sequence: TGCGCCAGCAGTGAATGGGCTAGCGGGAGTGGGGTCTACGAGCAGTACTTC. It is translated as CASSEWASGSGVYEQYF. The V call is TRBV10-2, the J call TRBJ2-7, with 10 bases lining up with TRBD2. The germline gives CDR1 WSHSY, CDR2 SAAADI. Trimming cost V 3 bases and J 3 bases; bases outside gene matches: 11. This CDR3 spans 17 amino acids.